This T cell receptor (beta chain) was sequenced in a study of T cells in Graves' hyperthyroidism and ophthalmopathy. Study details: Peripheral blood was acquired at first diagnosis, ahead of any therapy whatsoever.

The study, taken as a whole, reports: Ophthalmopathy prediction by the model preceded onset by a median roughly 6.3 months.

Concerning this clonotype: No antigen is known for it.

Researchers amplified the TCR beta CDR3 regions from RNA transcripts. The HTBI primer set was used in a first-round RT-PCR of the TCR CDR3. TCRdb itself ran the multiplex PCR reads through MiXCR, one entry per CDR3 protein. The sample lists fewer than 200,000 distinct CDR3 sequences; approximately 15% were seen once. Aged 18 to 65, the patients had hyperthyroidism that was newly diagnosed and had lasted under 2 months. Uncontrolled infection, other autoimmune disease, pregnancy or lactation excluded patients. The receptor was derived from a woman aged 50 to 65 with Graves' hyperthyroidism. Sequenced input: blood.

CDR3 nucleotide sequence: TGTGCCAGCAGCCCAACAGGGGGTATACGGCAGCCCCAGCATTTT. Translation: CASSPTGGIRQPQHF. The genes are TRBV7-2 and TRBJ1-5; 8 positions agree with TRBD1. Germline V gene sequence: CDR1 SGHTA, CDR2 FQGNSA. Trimming removed 5 bases from V and 7 bases from J; junction bases left unmatched: 10. The CDR3 is made up of 15 amino acids.